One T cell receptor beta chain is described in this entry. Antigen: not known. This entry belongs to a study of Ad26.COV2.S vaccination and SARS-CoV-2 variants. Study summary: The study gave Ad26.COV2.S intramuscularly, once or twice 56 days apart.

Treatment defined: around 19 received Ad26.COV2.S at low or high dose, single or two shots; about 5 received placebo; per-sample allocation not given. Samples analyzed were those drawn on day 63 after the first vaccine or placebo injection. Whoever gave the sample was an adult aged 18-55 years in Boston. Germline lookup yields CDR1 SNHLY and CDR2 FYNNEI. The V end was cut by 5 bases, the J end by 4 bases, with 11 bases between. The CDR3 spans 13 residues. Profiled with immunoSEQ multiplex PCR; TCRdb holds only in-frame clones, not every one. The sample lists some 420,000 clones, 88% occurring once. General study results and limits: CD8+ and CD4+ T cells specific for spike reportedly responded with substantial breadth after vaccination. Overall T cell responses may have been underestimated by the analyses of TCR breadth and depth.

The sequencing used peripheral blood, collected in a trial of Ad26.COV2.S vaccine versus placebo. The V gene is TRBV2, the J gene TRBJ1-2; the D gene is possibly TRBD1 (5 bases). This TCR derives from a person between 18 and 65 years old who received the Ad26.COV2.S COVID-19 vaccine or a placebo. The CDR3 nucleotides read TGTGCCAGCAGTCTCCAGGGTGGCTATGGCTACACCTTC. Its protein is CASSLQGGYGYTF.